This is a list of T cell receptor beta chains from one sample in a study of PD-1 blockade in mismatch repair-deficient tumors. TCRdb keeps only in-frame clones here, not all; method: immunoSEQ multiplex PCR. This sample has roughly 79,000 clones, with approximately 78% found just once. The input for sequencing was peripheral blood, taken 44 weeks after starting pembrolizumab. These receptors were collected from an adult with mismatch repair-deficient cancer. CDR3s include the opening cysteine and the closing phenylalanine or tryptophan. The order of the fields is clone size, D gene, V gene, J gene, CDR3 DNA, CDR3 protein. The D gene is left open where the match is weak. The size entry is marked missing in some rows and otherwise reads once, few, many or a size class.

-	TRBD1	TRBV18	TRBJ2-7	TGTGCCAGCTCACCTTTGGACAGGCCCAACGAGCAGTACTTC	CASSPLDRPNEQYF
once	-	TRBV9	TRBJ2-4	TGTGCCAGCAGCGGGGGCCACAAGGACATTCAGTACTTC	CASSGGHKDIQYF
-	-	TRBV11-2	TRBJ2-7	TGTGCCAGCAGCTTAAGGACTGCTCCCTACGAGCAGTACTTC	CASSLRTAPYEQYF
-	-	TRBV18	TRBJ2-2	TGTGCCAGCTCACCAAACACCGGGGAGCTGTTTTTT	CASSPNTGELFF
-	-	TRBV5-4	TRBJ2-1	TGTGCCAGCAGCTTGGATCTGGACGTAGAGCAGTTCTTC	CASSLDLDVEQFF
-	-	TRBV6-6	TRBJ1-5	TGTGCCAGCAGTTTAACAGGACAGCCCCAGCATTTT	CASSLTGQPQHF
-	TRBD1	TRBV29-1	TRBJ1-1	TGCAGCGTTGGGTTTCCAGGGGGCTCAGTCACTGAAGCTTTCTTT	CSVGFPGGSVTEAFF
-	TRBD2	TRBV10-2	TRBJ2-7	TGCGCCAGCAGTGAGATCTTTTTAGCGGGATACGTCCGCTACGAGCAGTACTTC	CASSEIFLAGYVRYEQYF
-	-	TRBV11-2	TRBJ2-7	TGTGCCAGCAGCCAGATTTGGGACGGACTCTACGAGCAGTACTTC	CASSQIWDGLYEQYF
-	TRBD1	TRBV4-2	TRBJ2-2	TGTGCCAGCCGTCGGCAGGGGGTCACCGGGGAGCTGTTTTTT	CASRRQGVTGELFF
-	TRBD1	TRBV19	TRBJ1-1	TGTGCCAGTAGTAAAAGTACAGGGGCGAACACTGAAGCTTTCTTT	CASSKSTGANTEAFF
-	-	TRBV7-2	TRBJ1-1	TGTGCCAGCAGCTTATGGGGGTCGGAGAACACTGAAGCTTTCTTT	CASSLWGSENTEAFF
-	TRBD1	TRBV19	TRBJ1-5	TGTGCCAGTAGTATAGCTAAGGGACAGCTAAATCAGCCCCAGCATTTT	CASSIAKGQLNQPQHF
-	TRBD2	TRBV4-3	TRBJ2-1	TGCGCCAGCAGCCAAGCACTAGCGGGAGTGGATGAGCAGTTCTTC	CASSQALAGVDEQFF
-	TRBD2	TRBV6-1	TRBJ2-3	TGTGCCAGCAGTGAACTAGCGGGGACTCCCACAGATACGCAGTATTTT	CASSELAGTPTDTQYF
many	-	TRBV9	TRBJ1-1	TGTGCCAGCAGCGTAGGTAACGTGAACACTGAAGCTTTCTTT	CASSVGNVNTEAFF
few	-	TRBV2	TRBJ2-7	TGTGCCAGCAGTGATACCGGGGGCTACGAGCAGTACTTC	CASSDTGGYEQYF
few	-	TRBV9	TRBJ1-5	TGTGCCAGCAGCGTACGGGCCGGTCAGCCCCAGCATTTT	CASSVRAGQPQHF
-	TRBD2	TRBV7-2	TRBJ2-1	TGTGCCAGCAGCTTCCAACCAGGGACTAGCGGAAACAATGAGCAGTTCTTC	CASSFQPGTSGNNEQFF
-	-	TRBV15	TRBJ2-1	TGTGCCACCAGCGAGCTAGGACAGAACTACAATGAGCAGTTCTTC	CATSELGQNYNEQFF
-	TRBD2	TRBV4-2	TRBJ2-2	TGTGCCAGCAGCTTGGGAGGGCTTCTAGGTACAGCCGGGGAGCTGTTTTTT	CASSLGGLLGTAGELFF
few	-	TRBV27	TRBJ1-5	TGTGCCAGCAGTCCCCTGGGGTATCAGCCCCAGCATTTT	CASSPLGYQPQHF
-	TRBD1	TRBV7-6	TRBJ2-3	TGTGCCAGCAGCGCTCGGACAGGCGAGGGCACAGATACGCAGTATTTT	CASSARTGEGTDTQYF
-	TRBD1	TRBV7-3	TRBJ2-1	TGTGCCAGCAAGACAGGGGAAAATTACAATGAGCAGTTCTTC	CASKTGENYNEQFF
-	-	TRBV15	TRBJ2-3	TGTGCCACCAGCAGAGGGGGTTTAGAATCAGATACGCAGTATTTT	CATSRGGLESDTQYF
-	-	TRBV7-9	TRBJ2-1	TGTGCCAGCAGCTCGGGTCCAAGCTCCTACAATGAGCAGTTCTTC	CASSSGPSSYNEQFF
-	-	TRBV7-9	TRBJ1-1	TGTGCCAGCAGCTTAGGGTGGGGAGGCACTGAAGCTTTCTTT	CASSLGWGGTEAFF
once	-	TRBV7-9	TRBJ1-2	TGTGCCAGCAGCCCCACTCCCGGGGTGAGTGGCTACACCTTC	CASSPTPGVSGYTF
-	-	TRBV7-9	TRBJ1-2	TGTGCCAGCAGCTTAGCGTTGGACAGTATAAACTATGGCTACACCTTC	CASSLALDSINYGYTF
once	-	TRBV15	TRBJ2-2	TGTGCCACCAGCAGAGTCGACCTAAATACCGGGGAGCTGTTTTTT	CATSRVDLNTGELFF
-	TRBD1	TRBV29-1	TRBJ2-2	TGCAGCGTGCCCGGGACAGCGAACACCGGGGAGCTGTTTTTT	CSVPGTANTGELFF
-	-	TRBV19	TRBJ1-5	TGTGCCAGTAAGAGAAACGGACCCGGGCCCCAGCATTTT	CASKRNGPGPQHF
-	-	TRBV12-5	TRBJ1-2	TGTGCTAGCGGGGGGCCCTGGGGCTACACCTTC	CASGGPWGYTF
-	-	TRBV10-3	TRBJ2-3	TGTGCCATCAGACCCGGGACGGCCACAGATACGCAGTATTTT	CAIRPGTATDTQYF
-	-	TRBV15	TRBJ2-1	TGTGCCACCAGCCGCGCGAGTAACTCCTACAATGAGCAGTTCTTC	CATSRASNSYNEQFF
few	-	TRBV7-9	TRBJ2-7	TGTGCCAGCAGCTCACTGGTCTCCTACGAGCAGTACTTC	CASSSLVSYEQYF
-	TRBD2	TRBV2	TRBJ2-2	TGTGCCAGCAGTGACCCTCCTAGCGGGCCCGGGGAGCTGTTTTTT	CASSDPPSGPGELFF
-	-	TRBV29-1	TRBJ2-1	TGCAGCGTTGCTGCCAGGGCCATGGCCTACAATGAGCAGTTCTTC	CSVAARAMAYNEQFF
-	-	TRBV19	TRBJ1-5	TGTGCCAGTAGTGGGTGGAGCCAGCCCCAGCATTTT	CASSGWSQPQHF
-	TRBD1	TRBV28	TRBJ2-7	TGTGCCAGCAGTCCCCACCGGGACAGTAACGAGCAGTACTTC	CASSPHRDSNEQYF
-	-	TRBV7-9	TRBJ2-3	TGTGCCAGCAGCTTAGGCGGCAGGGTCACAGATACGCAGTATTTT	CASSLGGRVTDTQYF
once	-	TRBV6-5	TRBJ2-2	TGTGCCAGCAGTTACCGGGGAATAACCGGGGAGCTGTTTTTT	CASSYRGITGELFF
-	TRBD2	TRBV29-1	TRBJ2-1	TGCAGCGTGAGGTCCGGGACTAGTAGCAATGAGCAGTTCTTC	CSVRSGTSSNEQFF
-	TRBD2	TRBV23-1	TRBJ2-7	TGCGCCAGCAGTGTGGGGCTAGCGGGAGGCCCCTACGAGCAGTACTTC	CASSVGLAGGPYEQYF
-	TRBD1	TRBV6-1	TRBJ2-7	TGTGCCAGCAAGAGGGGACAGGATGTGGGGGAGCAGTACTTC	CASKRGQDVGEQYF
-	-	TRBV19	TRBJ1-1	TGTGCCACCGAAGCCCGGGAGCGTTTGGGGGTCGCTTTCTTT	CATEARERLGVAFF
-	-	TRBV4-1	TRBJ2-1	TGCGCCAGCAGCCAAGTTATGGATGAGCAGTTCTTC	CASSQVMDEQFF
once	-	TRBV9	TRBJ1-4	TGTGCCAGCAGCGTAGCGGGAGGGCAGATTAATGAAAAACTGTTTTTT	CASSVAGGQINEKLFF
once	TRBD2	TRBV5-6	TRBJ2-1	TGTGCCAGCAGCACCTGGACTAGCAGCTACAATGAGCAGTTCTTC	CASSTWTSSYNEQFF
few	-	TRBV12-5	TRBJ1-4	TGTGCTAGTGGTTTTCCCCGGGGGCGCGGGGATGAAAAACTGTTTTTT	CASGFPRGRGDEKLFF
-	TRBD2	TRBV11-3	TRBJ2-2	TGTGCCAGCAGCTTAGATCGTTGGGGGACTAGCGGGGGAAAAACCGGGGAGCTGTTTTTT	CASSLDRWGTSGGKTGELFF
-	TRBD2	TRBV2	TRBJ2-5	TGTGCCAGCAGTGACACTAGCGGGAGGAGAGAGACCCAGTACTTC	CASSDTSGRRETQYF
few	-	TRBV28	TRBJ2-7	TGTGCCAGCAGTTTTTGGTACGAGCAGTACTTC	CASSFWYEQYF
once	-	TRBV28	TRBJ1-5	TGTGCCAGCAGTTTTGATTTCCCCGGGGGAAATCAGCCCCAGCATTTT	CASSFDFPGGNQPQHF